This T cell receptor (beta chain) appears in the sequencing data of a study of response to subunit inactivated influenza vaccine. Via MiXCR, TCRdb re-called the RT-PCR reads, giving one row per CDR3 protein. The table lists approximately 290,000 distinct CDR3 sequences, about 20% of them singletons. The sequence came from a man between 50 and 75 years old who received an inactivated influenza vaccine. Sequencing was performed on PBMCs from blood, taken about 19 months after vaccination.

CDR3 sequence: CASSMAGEAYEQYF. The CDR3 DNA reads TGTGCCAGTAGTATGGCAGGAGAAGCCTACGAGCAGTACTTC. The chain employs TRBV19 and TRBJ2-7; D is undetermined. V was pared by 3 bases and J by 2 bases, with 11 bases between. CDR3 size: 14 residues. Germline CDR1 is LNHDA and CDR2 is SQIVND (reference sequence).